The 23 T cell receptor beta chains reported below all come from one sample, sequenced in a study of PD-L1 blockade in urothelial cancer. The method was immunoSEQ multiplex PCR; TCRdb's version includes in-frame clones alone and lacks a portion of them. The sample gives about 50,000 clones, around 88% of which show up once; under 11% is in the top ten. The time point here: peripheral blood 6 weeks after treatment start. The source was PBMCs, collected around atezolizumab (anti-PD-L1) treatment. The receptors were sampled from a man aged 60-69 years with urothelial cancer.

The chain has TRBV19 and TRBJ2-3, with 9 nucleotides matching TRBD2. Trimming at V came to 3 bases and at J to 2 bases, leaving 6 bases not matched to a gene. This CDR3 region has 16 residues. Looked up from germline, CDR1 is LNHDA and CDR2 is SQIVND (reference sequence). CDR3 nucleotide sequence: TGTGCCAGTAGTATGACGAGCGGGGGGACCACAGATACGCAGTATTTT. Its protein product is CASSMTSGGTTDTQYF. The variable domain in full, with the rest retrieved from reference TRBV19 and TRBJ2-3, is DGGITQSPKYLFRKEGQNVTLSCEQNLNHDAMYWYRQDPGQGLRLIYYSQIVNDFQKGDIAEGYSVSREKKESFPLTVTSAQKNPTAFYLCASSMTSGGTTDTQYFGPGTRLTVL.

The chain has TRBV6-5 and TRBJ1-3; 8 bases match TRBD1. The CDR3 contains 14 residues. The V gene's germline CDR1 is MNHEY and CDR2 SVGAGI. Trimming cost V 2 bases and J 3 bases; bases outside gene matches: 0. The CDR3 sequence is CASSYGQGGNTIYF. CDR3 bases: TGTGCCAGCAGTTACGGACAGGGTGGAAACACCATATATTTT.

The chain carries TRBV6-1 and TRBJ1-4; D may be TRBD1 (5 bases). The CDR3 covers 14 residues. Per germline, CDR1 MNHNS and CDR2 SASEGT. V was shortened by 2 bases and J by 1 base, with 5 bases between the two germline ends. For the CDR3, the DNA is TGTGCCAGCAGTGAAAGGGGAACTAATGAAAAACTGTTTTTT. Translation gives CASSERGTNEKLFF.

V usage is TRBV21-1 and J usage is TRBJ1-5; the table names TRBD1, a call not compared with the DNA. TRBV21-1 has pseudogene status. The CDR3 loop spans 14 amino acids. The CDR3 DNA sequence: TGTGCCAGCAGCAAAGGCAGGGTAAGGCAGCCCCAGCATTTT. Its translation: CASSKGRVRQPQHF.

This chain links TRBV5-4 with TRBJ2-7, with D perhaps matching TRBD1 (5 bases). V was trimmed by 0 bases and J by 0 bases, leaving 7 bases between them. Germline CDR1 reads SGHNT; CDR2 reads YYREEE (reference sequence). The CDR3 is 14 residues long. The DNA for the CDR3 is TGTGCCAGCAGCTTGGACAGGAGCTCCTACGAGCAGTACTTC. Protein sequence: CASSLDRSSYEQYF.

This clone showed up just once. The genes are TRBV6-6 and TRBJ1-2, with D perhaps TRBD1 (5 bases). The CDR3 runs to 14 residues. Germline CDR1 is MNHNY and CDR2 is SVGAGI (reference sequence). V was trimmed by 6 bases and J by 0 bases, leaving 11 bases between them. CDR3 loop: CASSRQSTNYGYTF. DNA of the CDR3: TGTGCCAGCAGCCGACAGTCTACTAACTATGGCTACACCTTC.

This sequence joins TRBV7-8 and TRBJ1-5; D is uncertain. The CDR3 length is 15 residues. Germline V gives CDR1 SGHVS, CDR2 FQNEAQ. V was cut by 5 bases and J by 1 base, with 12 bases left in between. Here the CDR3 reads CASSVWETSNQPQHF. CDR3 nucleotides: TGTGCCAGCAGCGTATGGGAGACGAGCAATCAGCCCCAGCATTTT. The full variable domain, its missing parts supplied by reference TRBV7-8 and TRBJ1-5, is GAGVSQSPRYKVAKRGQDVALRCDPISGHVSLFWYQQALGQGPEFLTYFQNEAQLDKSGLPSDRFFAERPEGSVSTLKIQRTQQEDSAVYLCASSVWETSNQPQHFGDGTRLSIL.

The chain carries TRBV11-2 and TRBJ2-7; D is uncertain. Germline V gives CDR1 SGHAT, CDR2 FQNNGV. V was shortened by 1 base and J by 2 bases, with 9 bases between the two germline ends. The CDR3 spans 14 residues. The CDR3 bases are TGTGCCAGCAGCTTAGGGGCAGAGACCTACGAGCAGTACTTC. Translation gives CASSLGAETYEQYF.

V usage is TRBV7-2 and J usage is TRBJ2-7, with 8 positions matching TRBD1. V dropped 1 base and J dropped 5; count of bases not matched to a gene: 10. Germline CDR1 reads SGHTA; CDR2 reads FQGNSA. This CDR3 comprises 16 residues. The CDR3 loop is CASSLGLQGAIHEQYF. The CDR3 coding sequence is TGTGCCAGCAGCTTAGGGCTGCAGGGGGCTATCCACGAGCAGTACTTC.

The CDR3, as DNA: TGTGCCAGCAGCTTAGGCTTTCGAGTTGGGAACACTGAAGCTTTCTTT. Amino acid sequence: CASSLGFRVGNTEAFF. This chain connects TRBV11-3 to TRBJ1-1; D is undetermined. CDR1 and CDR2 (germline): SGHNT, YENEEA. The CDR3 consists of 16 residues. Trimming took 1 base from V and 1 from J, leaving 13 bases between them.

This chain joins TRBV7-9 and TRBJ2-3, with D tentatively TRBD2 (5 bases). The CDR3 totals 14 residues. CDR1 is SEHNR, CDR2 FQNEAQ, per germline (reference sequence). The ends were cut back, 2 bases at V and 2 bases at J, with 8 bases in the middle. In nucleotides, the CDR3 is TGTGCCAGCAGCTTACTAGCCTTCACAGATACGCAGTATTTT. Translation: CASSLLAFTDTQYF.

This chain links TRBV19 with TRBJ1-2, with no clear D. The CDR3 loop spans 13 amino acids. CDR1 and CDR2 (germline): LNHDA, SQIVND (reference sequence). V lost 8 bases, J lost 0 bases, and 10 bases lay in between. The CDR3 region has the DNA TGTGCCAGTGCGCCAACTACTAACTATGGCTACACCTTC. Residues: CASAPTTNYGYTF.

Only a few counts were recorded for this clone. The rearrangement links TRBV6-4 to TRBJ2-2, with D possibly matching TRBD1 (5 bases). The germline V gene encodes CDR1 MRHNA and CDR2 SNTAGT. This CDR3 region has 14 residues. The ends were cut back, 2 bases at V and 6 bases at J, with 10 bases in the middle. DNA of the CDR3: TGTGCCAGCAGTGACCACCAGGGTTCCGGGGAGCTGTTTTTT. It specifies CASSDHQGSGELFF.

The chain carries TRBV18 and TRBJ2-7; D not resolved. Germline lookup yields CDR1 KGHSH and CDR2 LQKENI. This CDR3 contains 13 residues. Trimming cost V 2 bases and J 1 base, with 6 bases left between them. The CDR3 DNA follows: TGTGCCAGCTCACCAACACGTTCCTACGAGCAGTACTTC. Its protein is CASSPTRSYEQYF.

This chain connects TRBV4-1 to TRBJ1-2; D gene unclear. The CDR3 consists of 16 residues. Germline CDR1 MGHRA, CDR2 YSYEKL. Deletions cut 1 base from V and 3 bases from J, with 15 bases between. The CDR3 nucleotides read TGCGCCAGCAGCCAAGTGTTCCAGACCGGGGACTATGGCTACACCTTC. Encoded protein: CASSQVFQTGDYGYTF.

The rearrangement uses TRBV28 and TRBJ2-5, with a possible D match to TRBD1 (6 bases). Between the trimmed V and J ends, which lost 6 bases and 2 bases, there was a span of 22 bases. The CDR3 sequence is 17 residues long. CDR1 is MDHEN and CDR2 is SYDVKM in the germline V gene. The CDR3 DNA reads as TGTGCCAGCAGCCGACGAACAGGGAAGCGTGGGCAAGAGACCCAGTACTTC. This codes for CASSRRTGKRGQETQYF.

The chain recombines TRBV7-6 with TRBJ2-2; D is ambiguous. The CDR3 has 18 residues. V gave up 4 bases and J gave up 6 bases, with 24 bases separating them. From germline, CDR1 is SGHVS and CDR2 FNYEAQ. The CDR3 here is CASSSNLRPSQFAGELFF. DNA of the CDR3: TGTGCCAGCAGCTCTAACCTACGTCCCTCCCAATTCGCCGGGGAGCTGTTTTTT.

CDR3 sequence reads: CASSLSRGGYNEQYF. The CDR3 bases are TGTGCCAGCAGTTTAAGTCGGGGGGGATACAACGAGCAGTACTTC. The chain is built from TRBV27 and TRBJ2-7; 8 nucleotides match TRBD2. The V segment lost 2 bases and the J segment 5 bases; nucleotides outside the gene matches: 8. This CDR3 contains 15 residues. Germline assignment: CDR1 MNHEY and CDR2 SMNVEV (reference sequence).

The rearrangement joins TRBV19 to TRBJ2-3; 7 nucleotides agree with TRBD1. CDR1 and CDR2 from the germline V gene are LNHDA and SQIVND (reference sequence). The CDR3 is made up of 14 amino acids. V lost 8 bases and J lost 3; bases outside the gene matches: 8. Here the CDR3 DNA reads TGTGCCAGTGGGAAACAGGGGATGACAGATACGCAGTATTTT. Its protein is CASGKQGMTDTQYF.

The V gene is TRBV5-6, the J gene TRBJ2-4; no clear D. The germline V and J ends were trimmed by 0 bases and 1 base, with 11 bases remaining between them. The CDR3 totals 16 residues. The germline V gene encodes CDR1 SGHDT and CDR2 YYEEEE. Written as DNA, the CDR3 is TGTGCCAGCAGCTTGGTGGTAAGCCCGGCCAAAAACATTCAGTACTTC. Protein sequence: CASSLVVSPAKNIQYF.

V usage is TRBV9 and J usage is TRBJ2-7, with D possibly being TRBD1 (5 bases). CDR1 and CDR2 from the germline V gene are SGDLS and YYNGEE. Trimming cost V 0 bases and J 4 bases, with 14 bases left between them. The length of the CDR3 is 15 residues. The CDR3 DNA is TGTGCCAGCAGCGTAGCGCCGGACACCATGTACGAGCAGTACTTC. Protein: CASSVAPDTMYEQYF.

This rearrangement joins TRBV6-5 to TRBJ2-2; 11 bases fit TRBD1. Germline values: CDR1 MNHEY, CDR2 SVGAGI. The CDR3 runs to 16 residues. Trimming took 2 bases from V and 6 from J; bases not matched to a gene: 5. The CDR3: CASSYGRDRGAGELFF. The CDR3, as DNA: TGTGCCAGCAGTTACGGCCGGGACAGGGGGGCCGGGGAGCTGTTTTTT.

The V gene is TRBV11-2, the J gene TRBJ2-1, with 9 nucleotides matching TRBD2. From germline, CDR1 is SGHAT and CDR2 FQNNGV. The CDR3 is made up of 15 amino acids. The V segment lost 4 bases and the J segment 9 bases; nucleotides outside the gene matches: 10. The CDR3 DNA reads TGTGCCAGCAGCTCGGGTCGCGGGGGGGCCTTTGAGCAGTTCTTC. Amino acids: CASSSGRGGAFEQFF. Variable domain in full (rest from reference TRBV11-2 and TRBJ2-1): EAGVAQSPRYKIIEKRQSVAFWCNPISGHATLYWYQQILGQGPKLLIQFQNNGVVDDSQLPKDRFSAERLKGVDSTLKIQPAKLEDSAVYLCASSSGRGGAFEQFFGPGTRLTVL.